This passage covers 18 T cell receptor beta chains from one sample sequenced in a study of cytomegalovirus exposure and HLA in healthy donors. PCR primers comprised 60 Vbeta and 13 Jbeta primers. Assay used: immunoSEQ multiplex PCR; TCRdb lists only in-frame clones, some missing. The data contain about 120,000 clones, approximately 80% of them singletons. Input material: PBMCs. These receptors were obtained from a human donor in good health.

V is TRBV4-2 and J is TRBJ2-2, with TRBD2 matching over 10 bases. The CDR3 consists of 16 residues. CDR1 is LGHNA, CDR2 YNFKEQ, per germline. Losses at the gene ends were 3 bases for V and 4 bases for J; bases not matched to a gene: 5. DNA for the CDR3: TGTGCCAGCAGCCAGAGGACTAGCGGCACCACCGGGGAGCTGTTTTTT. This gives the protein CASSQRTSGTTGELFF.

J is TRBJ1-2 and V is TRBV4-2, with 8 bases aligning to TRBD1. Germline CDR1 LGHNA, CDR2 YNFKEQ. The CDR3 has 14 amino acids. V was clipped by 5 bases and J by 7 bases; unmatched bases: 9. Here the CDR3 reads CASSADREWGGYTF. CDR3 DNA sequence: TGTGCCAGCAGCGCGGACAGGGAGTGGGGTGGCTACACCTTC.

Details on this clone: At one end the junction does not follow the germline gene, possibly because of a read error. This chain uses TRBV5-1 with TRBJ2-1, with 11 bases matching TRBD2. The CDR3 is made up of 15 amino acids. CDR1 is SGHRS and CDR2 is YFSETQ in the germline V gene. The CDR3 sequence is CASSWGLADYNEQFF. The CDR3 DNA reads as TGTGCCAGCAGCTGGGGACTAGCGGATTACAATGAGCAGTTCTTC.

CDR3 residues: CASSSTSEAFF. The CDR3 nucleotides read TGTGCCAGTAGTAGCACGAGTGAAGCTTTCTTT. The rearrangement uses TRBV19 and TRBJ1-1; D gene ambiguous. Germline values: CDR1 LNHDA, CDR2 SQIVND (reference sequence). The length of the CDR3 is 11 residues. The V and J ends lost 4 bases and 7 bases respectively, with 7 bases between them.

The genes are TRBV5-1 and TRBJ1-6, with D possibly being TRBD1 (6 bases). Trimming removed 2 bases at V and 5 bases at J, with 11 bases between. The CDR3 has 15 amino acids. Germline V CDR1 and CDR2: SGHRS, YFSETQ. CDR3 DNA sequence: TGCGCCAGCAGCTTACAGGGTTCGGATAATTCACCCCTCCACTTT. It codes for CASSLQGSDNSPLHF.

The chain is built from TRBV28 and TRBJ1-3; no reliable D call. Trimming removed 5 bases from V and 0 bases from J, with 11 bases in between. From germline, CDR1 is MDHEN and CDR2 SYDVKM. CDR3 size: 15 residues. This CDR3 reads CASSPDFSSGNTIYF. The CDR3 nucleotides read TGTGCCAGCAGTCCGGACTTCTCCTCTGGAAACACCATATATTTT.

J is TRBJ2-7 and V is TRBV2; 10 bases agree with TRBD1. The trim removed 4 bases at V and 5 bases at J, leaving 2 bases unmatched. The germline V gene encodes CDR1 SNHLY and CDR2 FYNNEI. CDR3 length: 13 residues. The CDR3 region has the DNA TGTGCCAGCAGTGGACAGGGGGCAGACGAGCAGTACTTC. Protein sequence: CASSGQGADEQYF.

This chain joins TRBV5-1 and TRBJ1-1; D is undetermined. The germline V gene has CDR1 SGHRS and CDR2 YFSETQ. The length of the CDR3 is 12 residues. The V end lost 3 bases, the J end lost 2 bases, and 5 bases lay between the germline ends. CDR3 in amino acids: CASSYSNTEAFF. The CDR3 DNA sequence: TGCGCCAGCAGCTACAGTAACACTGAAGCTTTCTTT.

This clone showed up just a few times. The V call is TRBV5-6, the J call TRBJ2-7; a possible D gene is TRBD1 (6 bases). The CDR3 covers 15 residues. Germline V lookup: CDR1 SGHDT, CDR2 YYEEEE. V gave up 2 bases and J gave up 3 bases, with 15 bases separating them. The CDR3 reads CASSLQGMILYEQYF. In DNA form, the CDR3 reads TGTGCCAGCAGCTTACAGGGCATGATCCTCTACGAGCAGTACTTC.

This chain uses TRBV2 with TRBJ1-4, with D tentatively TRBD1 (5 bases). V lost 9 bases to trimming and J lost 1 base, with 18 bases between them. CDR3 size: 16 residues. Germline CDR1 SNHLY, CDR2 FYNNEI. The CDR3 loop reads CASGGGRKITNEKLFF. CDR3 DNA sequence: TGTGCCAGTGGGGGAGGGCGGAAGATAACTAATGAAAAACTGTTTTTT.

This chain links TRBV2 with TRBJ1-5; maybe TRBD1 (5 bases). The V gene's germline CDR1 is SNHLY and CDR2 FYNNEI. Trimming pared 7 bases from V and 5 bases from J, leaving 15 bases between. The CDR3 covers 14 residues. In DNA form, the CDR3 reads TGTGCCAGCACCCGACAGATCCGAGATCAGCCCCAGCATTTT. It yields the protein CASTRQIRDQPQHF.

The V gene is TRBV30, the J gene TRBJ2-5; 7 positions agree with TRBD1. The germline gives CDR1 GTSNPN, CDR2 SVGIG (reference sequence). J gave up 7 bases and V 2 bases, and 10 bases lay outside the gene matches. The CDR3 runs to 14 residues. The CDR3 sequence: CAWSKGTAIGTQYF. CDR3 DNA: TGTGCCTGGAGTAAAGGGACAGCCATAGGGACCCAGTACTTC.

The V and J genes are TRBV19 and TRBJ1-6; a possible D gene is TRBD1 (5 bases). Between the trimmed V and J ends, which lost 7 bases and 4 bases, there was a span of 11 bases. From germline, CDR1 is LNHDA and CDR2 SQIVND (reference sequence). The CDR3 is 14 residues long. CDR3 in DNA: TGTGCCAGTATGCAGGGAAGGTATAATTCACCCCTCCACTTT. Amino acids: CASMQGRYNSPLHF.

V gene TRBV28 combines with J gene TRBJ2-1; 9 positions agree with TRBD2. The length of the CDR3 is 16 residues. J lost 2 bases, V lost 5 bases, and 7 bases had no gene match. Germline V CDR1 and CDR2: MDHEN, SYDVKM. CDR3 in amino acids: CASSPLAGRTYNEQFF. CDR3 nucleotides: TGTGCCAGCAGTCCTCTAGCGGGACGCACCTACAATGAGCAGTTCTTC.

In this sample, this clone turned up a few times. The rearrangement joins TRBV5-1 to TRBJ1-4, with 8 bases fitting TRBD1. The V gene end was trimmed by 0 bases and the J gene end by 6 bases; junction bases not matched to a gene: 10. This CDR3 is 17 amino acids long. CDR1 SGHRS and CDR2 YFSETQ come from the germline V gene. In DNA form, the CDR3 reads TGCGCCAGCAGCTTGGACGTCAGGGGGCGCCTACATGAAAAACTGTTTTTT. It codes for CASSLDVRGRLHEKLFF.

This clone is a singleton in its sample. The genes are TRBV6-4 and TRBJ2-3, with 14 bases fitting TRBD2. CDR1 is MRHNA, CDR2 SNTAGT, per germline. After removal of 5 bases from V and 5 bases from J, the junction contained 3 bases not matched to a gene. There are 15 residues in the CDR3. CDR3 protein: CASSRLAGGQDTQYF. The CDR3 DNA reads TGTGCCAGCAGTCGACTAGCGGGAGGGCAAGATACGCAGTATTTT.

The chain has TRBV25-1 and TRBJ2-1; D uncertain. Trimming stripped 6 bases from V and 4 bases from J, with 16 bases between. The germline V gene has CDR1 MGHDK and CDR2 SYGVNS. This CDR3 has 15 residues. The CDR3 DNA sequence: TGTGCCAGCAGATCCGGGTCGTCCCTTTACAATGAGCAGTTCTTC. Encoded protein: CASRSGSSLYNEQFF.

The chain links TRBV18 to TRBJ2-7; 10 bases line up with TRBD2. CDR1 is KGHSH and CDR2 is LQKENI in the germline V gene. Trimming cost V 3 bases and J 0 bases; bases outside gene matches: 5. This CDR3 spans 16 amino acids. CDR3 DNA sequence: TGTGCCAGCTCACCGACAGCGGGAGGGAGCTCCTACGAGCAGTACTTC. It encodes CASSPTAGGSSYEQYF.